This entry is about one T cell receptor beta chain. The target antigen is unknown. CDR3 size: 14 residues. V lost 0 bases and J lost 5, with 7 bases in between. Germline CDR1 and CDR2: LGHNA and YNFKEQ. This entry is derived from a study of cytomegalovirus exposure and HLA in healthy donors. Study outcomes and limitations: A classifier reportedly called cytomegalovirus status with high sensitivity and specificity. Sequences of the TCR beta chain were said to predict the HLA-A and HLA-B alleles of most subjects accurately. In vitro assays verified that three CMV-associated chains recognized CMV antigens specifically. In an earlier analysis, about 90% or about 30%: the productive usage of most TCR beta V segments.

The PCR had 60 Vbeta and 13 Jbeta primers. Some clones are missing from TCRdb's copy, which holds only in-frame ones; the method was immunoSEQ multiplex PCR. The sample contains 90,000 to 110,000 clones, 69% of which appear only once. What was sequenced was PBMCs. The rearrangement joins TRBV4-2 to TRBJ2-2; D uncertain. This TCR was sampled from a woman in her 70s in good health and CMV-seropositive. The DNA for the CDR3 is TGTGCCAGCAGCCAAGAGGCTAGAACCGGGGAGCTGTTTTTT. Its translation is CASSQEARTGELFF.